This T cell receptor (beta chain) was observed in a study of breast tumors, draining lymph nodes, adjacent tissues. Study results and limitations: Luminal-like breast cancer showed significantly higher tumor–nontumor repertoire similarity than basal-like. Compared with lymph nodes, tumors were less diverse; compared with nontumor tissue, more. Data fit most tumor T cells coming from lymph node, expanding in tumor.

The CDR3 runs 14 residues. CDR1 SGHDN and CDR2 FVKESK come from the germline V gene. The V end was cut by 6 bases, the J end by 5 bases, with 15 bases between. TCRdb fed the multiplex PCR reads into MiXCR, producing one record per CDR3 protein. This sample has just over 30,000 distinct CDR3 sequences, with approximately 57% found just once. Comment on this clonotype: Its antigen is as yet unknown.

The clonotype comes from a female donor with breast cancer. Some clones in this sample may be carry-over from other donors' samples. The chain couples TRBV14 to TRBJ2-3; D is uncertain. Specimen: breast tumor tissue. The DNA of the CDR3 is TGTGCCAGCAGTGCCGCCCTGGTAGAAGATACGCAGTATTTT. Amino acids: CASSAALVEDTQYF.